This T cell receptor beta chain was sequenced for a study of blood T cell repertoires in COVID-19. About the study: Researchers got acute and convalescent COVID-19 samples from the United States, Italy and Spain.

The table came from immunoSEQ multiplex PCR; TCRdb's copy has only in-frame clones and leaves some out. The sample has around 160,000 clones, roughly 79% seen once. About this clone: One end of the junction varies from germline; a read error may be responsible.

This sequence was found in a human donor with acute or convalescent COVID-19. The donor label of this sample is uncertain. Specimen: peripheral blood.

The CDR3 protein is CSVEGRANYGYTF. The CDR3 DNA reads as TGCAGCGTCGAAGGACGGGCTAACTATGGCTACACCTTC. V gene TRBV29-1 combines with J gene TRBJ1-2; D is ambiguous. This CDR3 is 13 amino acids long. Germline loops: CDR1 SQVTM, CDR2 ANQGSEA.